These T cell receptor beta chains were read from a single sample in a study of CD8 T cells in ankylosing spondylitis. A single record per CDR3 protein comes from TCRdb applying MiXCR to the 5' RACE reads. Of about 440,000 distinct CDR3 sequences detected, roughly a sixth appear once; the ten largest clones hold just over 1%. The specimen was blood, either unsorted or a sorted T cell fraction (not recorded which). The receptors come from a male donor with ankylosing spondylitis. Both conserved end residues are part of each CDR3. The D gene is left open where the match is weak. Expanded clones get a size class; other rows say once, few or many, or leave the size out.

>few|TRBJ2-3|TRBV5-6|.
TGTGCCAGCAGCAGCACAGGGACCCCCACAGATACGCAGTATTTT
CASSSTGTPTDTQYF
>few|TRBJ2-1|TRBV6-2/TRBV6-3|.
TGTGCCAGCAGTTACGTGGGCTACAATGAGCAGTTCTTC
CASSYVGYNEQFF
>few|TRBJ2-4|TRBV10-3|.
TGTGCCATCAGCCGGGAGGCCAAAAACATTCAGTACTTC
CAISREAKNIQYF
>.|TRBJ2-7|TRBV20-1|TRBD2
TGCAGTGCTAGAGAAGGTAGCGGGAGTGGCTACGAGCAGTACTTC
CSAREGSGSGYEQYF
>.|TRBJ2-7|TRBV5-1|TRBD1
TGCGCCAGCAGCACAGGACAGGGGTTGAGAGAGCAGTACTTC
CASSTGQGLREQYF
>.|TRBJ2-5|TRBV7-2|TRBD2
TGTGCCAGCAGCTGGGGTGGCGGGAGTAGGTTAGAGACCCAGTACTTC
CASSWGGGSRLETQYF
>few|TRBJ1-5|TRBV19|.
TGTGCCAGTACCCAGGGTTTTGTTATGACGCAGCCCCAGCATTTT
CASTQGFVMTQPQHF
>.|TRBJ1-3|TRBV9|.
TGTGCCAGCAGCCCCCCTCGGACGGATTTCTCTGGAAACACCATATATTTT
CASSPPRTDFSGNTIYF
>once|TRBJ2-1|TRBV11-2|.
TGTGCCAGCAGCTCATCAACCGGGCTTAGCTCCTACAATGAGCAGTTCTTC
CASSSSTGLSSYNEQFF
>once|TRBJ2-4|TRBV11-2|.
TGTGCCAGCAGCCTAGAGCGCGGACTAAACATTCAGTGCTTC
CASSLERGLNIQCF
>few|TRBJ1-1|TRBV20-1|.
TGCAGTGCCCCGGTGGTGGGGGGCCCCCAGGCTTTCTTT
CSAPVVGGPQAFF
>few|TRBJ2-7|TRBV10-3|.
TGTGCCATCAGTGAGTCGGGGGTGCAGTACTTC
CAISESGVQYF
>few|TRBJ2-1|TRBV7-2|.
TGTGCCAGCAGCTTAGTCAGTAAGACTTATGAGCAGTTCTTC
CASSLVSKTYEQFF
>.|TRBJ1-3|TRBV20-1|TRBD1
TGCAGTGCTAGGGGGACAGGGGGCGCCGGAAACACCATATATTTT
CSARGTGGAGNTIYF
>.|TRBJ1-2|TRBV20-1|.
TGCAGTGCTAGAAGCCAGGGAAGCGGTGGCTACACCTTC
CSARSQGSGGYTF
>few|TRBJ1-6|TRBV5-1|TRBD1
TGCGCCAGCACCACCTCCCAGGGGGGGAATTCACCCCTCCACTTT
CASTTSQGGNSPLHF
>.|TRBJ2-7|TRBV7-8|.
TGTGCCAGCAGCCTCAGCCTGGAGCCTAGCTACGAGCAGTACTTC
CASSLSLEPSYEQYF
>.|TRBJ2-1|TRBV20-1|TRBD2
TGCAGTGCTAGAGAGGCGGGGGACTACAATGAGCAGTTCTTC
CSAREAGDYNEQFF